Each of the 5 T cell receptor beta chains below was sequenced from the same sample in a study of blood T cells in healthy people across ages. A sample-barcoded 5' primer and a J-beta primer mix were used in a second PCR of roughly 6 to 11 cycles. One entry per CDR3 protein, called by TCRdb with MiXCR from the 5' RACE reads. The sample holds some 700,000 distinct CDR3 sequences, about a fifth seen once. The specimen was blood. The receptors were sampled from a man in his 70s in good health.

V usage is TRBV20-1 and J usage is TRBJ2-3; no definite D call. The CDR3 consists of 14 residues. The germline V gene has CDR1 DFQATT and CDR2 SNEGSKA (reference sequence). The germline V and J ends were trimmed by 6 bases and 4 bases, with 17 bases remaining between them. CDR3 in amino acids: CSALTPLPPDTQYF. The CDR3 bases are TGCAGTGCCCTTACTCCGCTCCCGCCAGATACGCAGTATTTT.

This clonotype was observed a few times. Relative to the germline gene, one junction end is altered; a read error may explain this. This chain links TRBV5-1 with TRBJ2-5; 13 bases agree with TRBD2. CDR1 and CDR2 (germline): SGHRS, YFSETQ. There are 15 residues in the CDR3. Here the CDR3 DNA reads TGCGCCAGCAGCTCCCAAGGGACTAGCGGGGATGAGGGGTTCTTC. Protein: CASSSQGTSGDEGFF.

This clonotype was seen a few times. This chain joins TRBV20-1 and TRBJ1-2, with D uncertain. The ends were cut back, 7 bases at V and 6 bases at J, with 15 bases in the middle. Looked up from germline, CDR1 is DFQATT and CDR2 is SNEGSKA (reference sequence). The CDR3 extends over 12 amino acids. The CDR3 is CSGLEGSDGYTF. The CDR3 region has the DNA TGCAGTGGGCTTGAGGGATCGGATGGCTACACCTTC.

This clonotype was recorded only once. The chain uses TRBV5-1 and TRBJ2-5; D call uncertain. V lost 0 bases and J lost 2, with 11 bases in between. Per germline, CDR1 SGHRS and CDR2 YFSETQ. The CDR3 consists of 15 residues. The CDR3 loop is CASSLEGSKQETQYF. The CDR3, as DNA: TGCGCCAGCAGCTTGGAAGGGTCCAAACAAGAGACCCAGTACTTC.

CDR3 nucleotide sequence: TGTGCCAGCAGCTTGGTCGGGACGCTAATCTACGAGCAGTACTTC. Amino acids: CASSLVGTLIYEQYF. V and J are TRBV5-5 and TRBJ2-7; D tentatively reads TRBD1 or TRBD2 (5 bases each). Trimming left V 0 bases short and J 3 bases short, with 13 bases between. The CDR3 consists of 15 residues. Germline V gene sequence: CDR1 SGHKS, CDR2 YYEKEE (reference sequence).